This T cell receptor (beta chain) originates from a study of blood T cell repertoires in COVID-19. Overall study: Acute-phase and convalescent COVID-19 samples originated in the United States, Italy and Spain. From T cells, B-cell-depleted T cells, or PBMCs came the material, which was cDNA or gDNA.

Per germline, CDR1 ENHRY and CDR2 SYGVKD. V dropped 4 bases and J dropped 8; count of bases not matched to a gene: 18. The CDR3 runs 18 residues. The method was immunoSEQ multiplex PCR; TCRdb's version includes in-frame clones alone and lacks a portion of them. The data contain hundreds of thousands of clones, over 75% of them singletons. The rearrangement uses TRBV10-3 and TRBJ1-4; 8 nucleotides line up with TRBD1. The receptor was derived from a man between 18 and 29 years old with active or convalescent COVID-19. The sample consisted of peripheral blood. CDR3 DNA: TGTGCCATCAGTGCCCTAGCTACAAAACAGGGGGAATTAGAAAAACTGTTTTTT. Protein sequence: CAISALATKQGELEKLFF.